The 29 T cell receptor beta chains below all came from one sample that was sequenced in a study of T cell responses to AZD1222 COVID-19 vaccine. Measured with immunoSEQ multiplex PCR; TCRdb has only the in-frame clones, and not every one. There are around 140,000 clones in the sample, with 2% to 2.5% held by the top ten. The material sequenced was peripheral blood. These receptors came from an adult in good health.

This sequence joins TRBV5-1 and TRBJ1-5; possible D gene TRBD1, 5 bases. The germline CDR1 and CDR2 sequences are SGHRS and YFSETQ. CDR3 length equals 12 residues. V gave up 0 bases and J gave up 10 bases, with 8 bases separating them. The CDR3 reads CASSLGDGPQHF. The CDR3 DNA reads as TGCGCCAGCAGCTTGGGGGACGGTCCCCAGCATTTT.

This chain links TRBV25-1 with TRBJ1-5; D not certain. Germline V gives CDR1 MGHDK, CDR2 SYGVNS. This CDR3 has 14 amino acids. Trimming left V 1 base short and J 1 base short, with 5 bases between. The CDR3 here is CASSEFVSNQPQHF. CDR3 bases: TGTGCCAGCAGTGAATTCGTGAGCAATCAGCCCCAGCATTTT.

This chain connects TRBV28 to TRBJ1-6; D ambiguous. CDR1 is MDHEN, CDR2 SYDVKM, per germline. The CDR3 runs to 14 residues. V gave up 3 bases and J gave up 7 bases, with 10 bases separating them. This chain's CDR3 is CASSLRLKNSPLHF. DNA for the CDR3: TGTGCCAGCAGTTTGCGGCTGAAAAATTCACCCCTCCACTTT.

The genes are TRBV15 and TRBJ2-3, with 7 bases that match TRBD2. V was pared by 9 bases and J by 4 bases, with 13 bases of the junction left unmatched. Germline V CDR1 and CDR2: LNHNV, YYDKDF (reference sequence). This CDR3 spans 15 amino acids. CDR3 bases: TGTGCCACTTCTATAGCGGGTTCCCGAGCAGATACGCAGTATTTT. It specifies CATSIAGSRADTQYF.

The genes are TRBV6-5 and TRBJ2-4; possible D gene TRBD1, 6 bases. Germline V CDR1 and CDR2: MNHEY, SVGAGI. V dropped 10 bases and J dropped 1 base, with 11 bases sitting between them. This CDR3 contains 13 residues. CDR3 sequence reads: CATNDRAKNIQYF. DNA of the CDR3: TGTGCCACTAACGACAGGGCCAAAAACATTCAGTACTTC.

V gene TRBV25-1 combines with J gene TRBJ1-4, with no clear D. Looked up from germline, CDR1 is MGHDK and CDR2 is SYGVNS. The CDR3 is 17 residues long. V was clipped by 2 bases and J by 7 bases, with 20 bases between them. CDR3 residues: CASSEPHVLGLGEKLFF. The CDR3, as DNA: TGTGCCAGCAGTGAACCCCACGTACTGGGTCTTGGTGAAAAACTGTTTTTT.

This chain connects TRBV18 to TRBJ1-5; D is unclear. Trimming stripped 8 bases from V and 0 bases from J, with 8 bases between. From germline, CDR1 is KGHSH and CDR2 LQKENI. CDR3 length: 13 amino acids. This CDR3 reads CASATSSNQPQHF. The CDR3, as DNA: TGTGCCAGCGCGACATCTAGCAATCAGCCCCAGCATTTT.

The chain joins TRBV15 to TRBJ1-1; weak D call: TRBD1 (5 bases). V lost 8 bases and J lost 7, with 20 bases in between. Per germline, CDR1 LNHNV and CDR2 YYDKDF (reference sequence). CDR3 length: 14 amino acids. CDR3 in DNA: TGTGCCACCCAAACCGGGACGGCGCCATTTGAAGCTTTCTTT. It encodes CATQTGTAPFEAFF.

Concerning this clone itself: One end of the junction varies from germline; a read error may be responsible. The gene calls are TRBV7-9 and TRBJ2-3; 7 positions match TRBD1. Germline CDR1 and CDR2: SEHNR and FQNEAQ (reference sequence). This CDR3 region has 18 residues. The CDR3 DNA follows: TGTGCCAGCAGCATAGCCGGGACAGACTTTTTTAGCACAGATACGCAGTATTTT. It yields the protein CASSIAGTDFFSTDTQYF.

As to this clone: Other nucleotide sequences from this sample produce the same CDR3. This chain uses TRBV19 with TRBJ1-1; 7 bases are shared with TRBD1. This CDR3 contains 14 residues. J was trimmed by 5 bases and V by 4 bases; bases with no gene match: 7. From germline, CDR1 is LNHDA and CDR2 SQIVND (reference sequence). The CDR3 DNA sequence: TGTGCCAGTAGTACGCGACAGGGTCGGACTGAAGCTTTCTTT. Translating it yields CASSTRQGRTEAFF. The entire variable domain, with the rest obtained from reference TRBV19 and TRBJ1-1, is as follows: DGGITQSPKYLFRKEGQNVTLSCEQNLNHDAMYWYRQDPGQGLRLIYYSQIVNDFQKGDIAEGYSVSREKKESFPLTVTSAQKNPTAFYLCASSTRQGRTEAFFGQGTRLTVV.

The V call is TRBV19, the J call TRBJ2-1; TRBD2 agrees at 11 bases. The length of the CDR3 is 15 residues. With V trimmed by 6 bases and J by 4 bases, 5 bases remained unmatched. CDR1 and CDR2 (germline): LNHDA, SQIVND (reference sequence). The CDR3 loop is CASSLLAGGYNEQFF. The CDR3 DNA reads TGTGCCAGTAGCCTCCTAGCGGGGGGTTACAATGAGCAGTTCTTC.

The gene calls are TRBV7-2 and TRBJ1-1, with D possibly being TRBD1 (6 bases). The V end lost 4 bases, the J end lost 0 bases, and 12 bases lay between the germline ends. Germline assignment: CDR1 SGHTA and CDR2 FQGNSA. CDR3 length: 15 amino acids. The CDR3 region is CASSSQGTLNTEAFF. For the CDR3, the DNA is TGTGCCAGCAGCTCTCAGGGGACACTGAACACTGAAGCTTTCTTT. The full variable domain, its missing parts supplied by reference TRBV7-2 and TRBJ1-1, is GAGVSQSPSNKVTEKGKDVELRCDPISGHTALYWYRQSLGQGLEFLIYFQGNSAPDKSGLPSDRFSAERTGGSVSTLTIQRTQQEDSAVYLCASSSQGTLNTEAFFGQGTRLTVV.

The chain couples TRBV19 to TRBJ1-4; tentatively, D is TRBD1 (6 bases). The CDR3 totals 16 residues. CDR1 and CDR2 from the germline V gene are LNHDA and SQIVND (reference sequence). The V end was cut by 4 bases, the J end by 4 bases, with 16 bases between. CDR3 coding DNA: TGTGCCAGTAGTACGGACCCGGACAGTCTTAATGAAAAACTGTTTTTT. Amino acids: CASSTDPDSLNEKLFF.

The V and J genes are TRBV15 and TRBJ1-6, with no clear D. This CDR3 has 14 amino acids. Between the trimmed V and J ends, which lost 9 bases and 0 bases, there was a span of 9 bases. CDR1 LNHNV and CDR2 YYDKDF come from the germline V gene (reference sequence). The CDR3 DNA follows: TGTGCCACGTCGGGCAGCTCCTATAATTCACCCCTCCACTTT. Translation gives CATSGSSYNSPLHF.

The J gene is TRBJ1-6, the V gene TRBV19; 8 bases are a match to TRBD1. CDR1 is LNHDA and CDR2 is SQIVND in the germline V gene (reference sequence). V lost 6 bases, J lost 9 bases, and 7 bases stayed unmatched. CDR3 length equals 14 residues. In DNA, the CDR3 is TGTGCCAGTAGCCAGGGGGCGCGCGGTTCACCCCTCCACTTT. Its protein product is CASSQGARGSPLHF.

The chain combines TRBV30 with TRBJ1-6; tentative D call: TRBD1 (5 bases). Trimming stripped 2 bases from V and 5 bases from J, with 10 bases between. Germline CDR1 is GTSNPN and CDR2 is SVGIG (reference sequence). The CDR3 length is 14 residues. The CDR3 coding sequence is TGTGCCTGGAGTTGGGGGACGGATAATTCACCCCTCCACTTT. It translates to CAWSWGTDNSPLHF.

V is TRBV5-1 and J is TRBJ1-1, with D unresolved. V lost 0 bases and J 4 bases, leaving 7 bases between the germline ends. CDR3 length: 13 residues. Germline loops: CDR1 SGHRS, CDR2 YFSETQ. The CDR3 sequence is CASSLGKGTEAFF. The DNA of the CDR3 is TGCGCCAGCAGCTTGGGTAAGGGCACTGAAGCTTTCTTT.

The V and J genes are TRBV7-2 and TRBJ2-7, with 10 positions matching TRBD2. The J segment lost 4 bases and the V segment lost 2 bases, leaving 11 bases of the junction unmatched. Germline CDR1 is SGHTA and CDR2 is FQGNSA. The CDR3 length is 17 residues. The CDR3 nucleotides are TGTGCCAGCAGCTTACGGAGCGGGGGGGCTCTAGGGTACGAGCAGTACTTC. This translates into CASSLRSGGALGYEQYF.

The CDR3: CASSPPSSSGEYEQYF. The CDR3 DNA reads TGTGCCAGCAGCCCTCCGAGCAGCTCTGGGGAGTACGAGCAGTACTTC. V is TRBV21-1 and J is TRBJ2-7; whether TRBD2, the table's D call, matches the DNA was not checked. TRBV21-1 is listed as a pseudogene. The CDR3 is made up of 16 amino acids.

V and J are TRBV15 and TRBJ1-1, with D possibly TRBD1 on 5 matching bases. Looked up from germline, CDR1 is LNHNV and CDR2 is YYDKDF (reference sequence). This CDR3 has 16 residues. V was shortened by 0 bases and J by 5 bases, with 16 bases between the two germline ends. The CDR3 spells CATSRDQGSGVTEAFF. As DNA, the CDR3 is TGTGCCACCAGCAGAGATCAGGGTAGCGGGGTGACTGAAGCTTTCTTT.

The J gene is TRBJ2-2, the V gene TRBV19; 8 bases are shared with TRBD1. V gave up 3 bases and J gave up 7 bases; unmatched junction bases: 13. The CDR3 is 17 residues long. The germline V gene encodes CDR1 LNHDA and CDR2 SQIVND (reference sequence). The CDR3 DNA reads as TGTGCCAGTAGTATGGGGAAGGGGACAGGCTCAGTCGGGGAGCTGTTTTTT. Its protein product is CASSMGKGTGSVGELFF.

The V call is TRBV4-1, the J call TRBJ2-1, with D unclear. The CDR3 spans 14 residues. V was clipped by 2 bases and J by 0 bases, with 5 bases between them. CDR1 is MGHRA and CDR2 is YSYEKL in the germline V gene. CDR3 sequence (DNA): TGCGCCAGCAGCCAACCCAGCTCCTACAATGAGCAGTTCTTC. Amino acids: CASSQPSSYNEQFF.

This sequence joins TRBV9 and TRBJ1-4, with a weak D call TRBD1 (5 bases). V was clipped by 1 base and J by 4 bases, with 11 bases between them. Germline V gene sequence: CDR1 SGDLS, CDR2 YYNGEE. The CDR3 spans 15 residues. The CDR3 DNA reads TGTGCCAGCAGCGTATCGGCAGGGCGTAATGAAAAACTGTTTTTT. It codes for CASSVSAGRNEKLFF.

The chain combines TRBV11-2 with TRBJ2-7; D perhaps matches TRBD1 (6 bases). The V and J ends lost 5 bases and 6 bases respectively, with 17 bases between them. The CDR3 spans 14 residues. Germline CDR1 reads SGHAT; CDR2 reads FQNNGV. CDR3: CASSPSQGITEQYF. The CDR3, as DNA: TGTGCCAGCAGCCCCTCACAGGGTATTACCGAGCAGTACTTC.

The chain couples TRBV5-1 to TRBJ2-7, with a weak D call TRBD1 (6 bases). Trimming stripped 1 base from V and 7 bases from J, with 18 bases between. The CDR3 contains 15 residues. From germline, CDR1 is SGHRS and CDR2 YFSETQ. The CDR3 DNA is TGCGCCAGCAGCTTGTGGGGGTTGGGGGCTGGAGAGCAGTACTTC. This sequence encodes CASSLWGLGAGEQYF.

The chain carries TRBV5-5 and TRBJ2-1; no definite D call. Germline V gene sequence: CDR1 SGHKS, CDR2 YYEKEE (reference sequence). The V and J ends lost 0 bases and 4 bases respectively, with 14 bases between them. The CDR3 has 16 amino acids. The CDR3 nucleotides read TGTGCCAGCAGCTTGGGTCTGGCAGCGCGATACAATGAGCAGTTCTTC. Its translation is CASSLGLAARYNEQFF.

J is TRBJ1-1 and V is TRBV12-5, with 7 positions matching TRBD1. V was pared by 6 bases and J by 0 bases, with 16 bases of the junction left unmatched. CDR3 length: 18 residues. The germline V gene has CDR1 LGHNT and CDR2 FRNRAP. CDR3 residues: CASGLDRVGVPMNTEAFF. The CDR3 DNA is TGTGCTAGTGGCCTCGACAGGGTCGGGGTTCCCATGAACACTGAAGCTTTCTTT.

Of note for this clone: In the same sample, other DNA sequences code for this CDR3. The chain is built from TRBV11-2 and TRBJ1-2; D is ambiguous. Per the germline V gene, CDR1 is SGHAT and CDR2 is FQNNGV. V was trimmed by 3 bases and J by 4 bases, leaving 6 bases between them. The CDR3 covers 12 residues. CDR3 coding DNA: TGTGCCAGCAGCTTGGAAAGCTATGGCTACACCTTC. Protein product: CASSLESYGYTF.

CDR3 nucleotide sequence: TGTGCCAGCAGTCGGACGGCCAGCTATGGCTACACCTTC. Its protein product is CASSRTASYGYTF. The rearrangement uses TRBV12-3 or TRBV12-4 and TRBJ1-2, with D hard to call. Trimming took off 5 bases at V and 4 bases at J, with 11 bases between the two ends. The CDR3 loop spans 13 amino acids.